These 12 T cell receptor beta chains came from one sample sequenced in a study of T-cell memory formation after mild COVID-19. TCRdb reprocessed the 5' RACE reads via MiXCR and lists one record per CDR3 protein. The sample records 450,000 to 650,000 distinct CDR3 sequences, about a sixth being singletons. Sample: PBMCs or a T cell subset sorted from them (not recorded which). The receptor set was obtained from an adult woman who had mild COVID-19 (a few samples of this study predate the infection). Cell type and time point are not known.

The V call is TRBV5-1, the J call TRBJ1-1; D is undetermined. Germline CDR1 and CDR2: SGHRS and YFSETQ. This CDR3 is 14 amino acids long. The V and J ends lost 4 bases and 0 bases respectively, with 10 bases between them. For the CDR3, the DNA is TGCGCCAGCAGCCAGAACACTGTGAACACTGAAGCTTTCTTT. Protein product: CASSQNTVNTEAFF.

This chain uses TRBV11-3 with TRBJ2-7, with D perhaps matching TRBD1 (7 bases). This CDR3 comprises 13 residues. CDR1 SGHNT and CDR2 YENEEA come from the germline V gene. Trimming took 4 bases from V and 6 from J, leaving 13 bases between them. The CDR3 DNA sequence: TGTGCCAGCAGCTCGCAGGGGGGCGGCGAGCAGTACTTC. It yields the protein CASSSQGGGEQYF.

This clonotype was recorded only once. The rearrangement uses TRBV20-1 and TRBJ2-2; D gene unclear. Germline CDR1 is DFQATT and CDR2 is SNEGSKA (reference sequence). Trimming removed 1 base at V and 5 bases at J, with 14 bases between. CDR3 length equals 15 residues. CDR3 sequence: CSARVGSAETGELFF. The DNA for the CDR3 is TGCAGTGCTAGAGTTGGCTCTGCGGAAACCGGGGAGCTGTTTTTT.

This clonotype has a single count. V usage is TRBV30 and J usage is TRBJ1-2; 9 bases are a match to TRBD1. The CDR3 totals 14 residues. J was trimmed by 4 bases and V by 3 bases; bases with no gene match: 6. The V gene's germline CDR1 is GTSNPN and CDR2 SVGIG (reference sequence). In DNA form, the CDR3 reads TGTGCCTGGAGCCCGGGACAGGGACTCTATGGCTACACCTTC. This sequence encodes CAWSPGQGLYGYTF.

This clonotype has a count of ten or more. The chain employs TRBV4-1 and TRBJ2-2; 7 bases agree with TRBD1. The CDR3 runs 14 residues. CDR1 MGHRA and CDR2 YSYEKL come from the germline V gene. V shed 5 bases and J 6 bases; nucleotides not matched to a gene: 6. CDR3 protein: CASSFDRAPGELFF. The CDR3 nucleotides are TGCGCCAGCAGCTTTGACAGGGCCCCCGGGGAGCTGTTTTTT.

This sequence joins TRBV7-9 and TRBJ2-1; no clear D. CDR3 length: 12 amino acids. Germline CDR1 SEHNR, CDR2 FQNEAQ (reference sequence). Trimming took 1 base from V and 11 from J, leaving 9 bases between them. Here the CDR3 DNA reads TGTGCCAGCAGCTTAGAGTCGCATAAGCAGTTCTTC. Translation: CASSLESHKQFF.

The J gene is TRBJ2-3, the V gene TRBV5-1; D might be TRBD1 (6 bases). CDR1 SGHRS and CDR2 YFSETQ come from the germline V gene. This CDR3 is built from 16 residues. V was cut by 0 bases and J by 3 bases, with 14 bases left in between. CDR3 loop: CASSLVGQRGTDTQYF. The CDR3 nucleotides are TGCGCCAGCAGCTTGGTGGGACAACGGGGAACAGATACGCAGTATTTT.

The genes are TRBV7-9 and TRBJ2-7, with TRBD1 matching over 9 bases. Germline V lookup: CDR1 SEHNR, CDR2 FQNEAQ (reference sequence). The CDR3 spans 18 residues. Trimming at V came to 5 bases and at J to 1 base, leaving 15 bases not matched to a gene. CDR3 residues: CASSPRGQGLWMSYEQYF. The DNA of the CDR3 is TGTGCCAGCAGCCCCCGAGGACAGGGGTTGTGGATGTCCTACGAGCAGTACTTC.

J is TRBJ1-5 and V is TRBV20-1; perhaps TRBD1 as D (6 bases). This CDR3 region has 15 residues. The germline CDR1 and CDR2 sequences are DFQATT and SNEGSKA (reference sequence). Trimming cost V 3 bases and J 0 bases, with 12 bases left between them. CDR3 nucleotide sequence: TGCAGTGCTAGCCAGGGGAGGAGTAGCAATCAGCCCCAGCATTTT. Amino acids: CSASQGRSSNQPQHF.

There are a few counts of this clonotype. This chain joins TRBV4-3 and TRBJ1-3, with D hard to call. Germline V CDR1 and CDR2: LGHNA, YSLEER. The V end was cut by 0 bases, the J end by 4 bases, with 16 bases between. The CDR3 runs to 17 residues. As DNA, the CDR3 is TGCGCCAGCAGCCAAGAGACTGTGTCGGGTTCCGGAAACACCATATATTTT. This gives the protein CASSQETVSGSGNTIYF.

The V call is TRBV18, the J call TRBJ1-5, with D maybe TRBD1 (5 bases). V lost 3 bases, J lost 4 bases, and 10 bases lay in between. The germline V gene encodes CDR1 KGHSH and CDR2 LQKENI. CDR3 length: 14 amino acids. CDR3 sequence reads: CASSPGVGNQPQHF. CDR3 sequence (DNA): TGTGCCAGCTCACCGGGGGTGGGAAATCAGCCCCAGCATTTT.

This clonotype was found a few times. This rearrangement joins TRBV24-1 to TRBJ2-2; D is unclear. Trimming left V 8 bases short and J 5 bases short, with 11 bases between. From germline, CDR1 is KGHDR and CDR2 SFDVKD. This CDR3 comprises 13 residues. The CDR3 region is CATNPKGTGELFF. The CDR3, as DNA: TGTGCCACCAACCCTAAGGGAACCGGGGAGCTGTTTTTT.